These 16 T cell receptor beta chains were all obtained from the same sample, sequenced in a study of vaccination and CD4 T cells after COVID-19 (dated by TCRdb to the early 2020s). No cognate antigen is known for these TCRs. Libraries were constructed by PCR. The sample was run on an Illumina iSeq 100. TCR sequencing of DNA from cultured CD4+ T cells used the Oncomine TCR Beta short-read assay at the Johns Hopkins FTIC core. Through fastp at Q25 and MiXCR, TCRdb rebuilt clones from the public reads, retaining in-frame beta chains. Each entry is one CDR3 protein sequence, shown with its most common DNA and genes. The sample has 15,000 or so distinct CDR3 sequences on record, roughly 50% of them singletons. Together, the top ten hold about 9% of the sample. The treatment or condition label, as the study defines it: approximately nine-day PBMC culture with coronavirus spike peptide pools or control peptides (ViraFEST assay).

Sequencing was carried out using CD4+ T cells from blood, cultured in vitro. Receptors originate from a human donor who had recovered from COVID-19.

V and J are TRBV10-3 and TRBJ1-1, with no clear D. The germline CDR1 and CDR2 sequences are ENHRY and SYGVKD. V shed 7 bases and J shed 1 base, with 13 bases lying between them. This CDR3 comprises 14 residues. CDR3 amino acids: CAIKEGMANTEAFF. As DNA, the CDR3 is TGTGCCATCAAGGAAGGGATGGCGAACACTGAAGCTTTCTTT.

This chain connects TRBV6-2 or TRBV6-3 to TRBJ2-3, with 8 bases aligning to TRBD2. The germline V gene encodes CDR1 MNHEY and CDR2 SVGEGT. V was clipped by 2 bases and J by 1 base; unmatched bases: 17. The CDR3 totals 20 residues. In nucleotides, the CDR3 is TGTGCCAGCAGTTACCCGGGACTAGTGGGAGGATCGGAGGGCACAGATACGCAGTATTTT. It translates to CASSYPGLVGGSEGTDTQYF.

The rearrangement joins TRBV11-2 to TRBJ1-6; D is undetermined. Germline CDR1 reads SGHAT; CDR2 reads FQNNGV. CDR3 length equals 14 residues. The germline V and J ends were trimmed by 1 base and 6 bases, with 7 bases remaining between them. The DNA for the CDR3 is TGTGCCAGCAGCTTAGGAGGCAGTAATTCACCCCTCCACTTT. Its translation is CASSLGGSNSPLHF.

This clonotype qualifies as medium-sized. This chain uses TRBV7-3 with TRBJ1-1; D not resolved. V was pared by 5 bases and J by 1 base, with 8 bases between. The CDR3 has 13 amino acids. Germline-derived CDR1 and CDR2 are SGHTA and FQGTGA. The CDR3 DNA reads TGTGCCAGCAGCACTCAGCAGAACACTGAAGCTTTCTTT. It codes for CASSTQQNTEAFF.

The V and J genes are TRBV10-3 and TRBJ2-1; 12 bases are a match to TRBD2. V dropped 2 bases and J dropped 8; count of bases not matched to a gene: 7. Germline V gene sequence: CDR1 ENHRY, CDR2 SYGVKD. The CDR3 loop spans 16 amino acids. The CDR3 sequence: CAISERRLAGEDEQFF. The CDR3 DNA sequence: TGTGCCATCAGTGAGCGTCGACTAGCGGGAGAGGATGAGCAGTTCTTC.

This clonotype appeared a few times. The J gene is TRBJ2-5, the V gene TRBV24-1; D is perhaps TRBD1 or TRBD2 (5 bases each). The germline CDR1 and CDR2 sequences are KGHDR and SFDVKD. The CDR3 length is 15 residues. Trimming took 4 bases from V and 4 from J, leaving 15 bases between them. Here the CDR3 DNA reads TGTGCCACCAGTGACTCAGGGACCTCGGGAGAGACCCAGTACTTC. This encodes CATSDSGTSGETQYF.

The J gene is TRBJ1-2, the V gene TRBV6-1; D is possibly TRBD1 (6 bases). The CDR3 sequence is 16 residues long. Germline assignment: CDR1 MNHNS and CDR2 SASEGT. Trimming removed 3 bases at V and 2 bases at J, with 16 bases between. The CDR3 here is CASSEIYRVDNYGYTF. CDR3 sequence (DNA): TGTGCCAGCAGTGAGATATACAGGGTAGACAACTATGGCTACACCTTC.

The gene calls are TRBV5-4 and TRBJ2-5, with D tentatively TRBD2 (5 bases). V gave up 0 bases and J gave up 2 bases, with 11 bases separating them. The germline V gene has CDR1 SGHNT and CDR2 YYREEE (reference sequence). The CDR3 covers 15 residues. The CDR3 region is CASSLGSGSQETQYF. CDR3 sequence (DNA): TGTGCCAGCAGCTTGGGGAGCGGTAGTCAAGAGACCCAGTACTTC. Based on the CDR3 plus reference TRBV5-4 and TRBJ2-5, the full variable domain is ETGVTQSPTHLIKTRGQQVTLRCSSQSGHNTVSWYQQALGQGPQFIFQYYREEENGRGNFPPRFSGLQFPNYSSELNVNALELDDSALYLCASSLGSGSQETQYFGPGTRLLVL.

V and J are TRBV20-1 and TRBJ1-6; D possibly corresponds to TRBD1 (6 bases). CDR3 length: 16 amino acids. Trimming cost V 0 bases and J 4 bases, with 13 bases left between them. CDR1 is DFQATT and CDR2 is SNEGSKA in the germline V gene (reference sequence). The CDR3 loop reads CSARDQGTGYNSPLHF. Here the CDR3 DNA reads TGCAGTGCTAGAGATCAGGGGACTGGGTATAATTCACCCCTCCACTTT.

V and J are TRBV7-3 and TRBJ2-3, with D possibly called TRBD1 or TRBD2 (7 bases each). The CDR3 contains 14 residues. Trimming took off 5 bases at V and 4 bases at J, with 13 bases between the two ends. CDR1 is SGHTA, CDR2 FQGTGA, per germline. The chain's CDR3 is CASSIQGGSDTQYF. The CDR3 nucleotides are TGTGCCAGCAGCATCCAGGGGGGGTCAGATACGCAGTATTTT.

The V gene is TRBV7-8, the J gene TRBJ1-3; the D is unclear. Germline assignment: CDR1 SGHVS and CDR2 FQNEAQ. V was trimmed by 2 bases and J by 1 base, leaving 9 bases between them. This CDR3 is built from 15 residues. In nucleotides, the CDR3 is TGTGCCAGCAGCTTAAGGGAGGGTTCTGGAAACACCATATATTTT. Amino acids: CASSLREGSGNTIYF. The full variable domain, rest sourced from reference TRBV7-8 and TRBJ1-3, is GAGVSQSPRYKVAKRGQDVALRCDPISGHVSLFWYQQALGQGPEFLTYFQNEAQLDKSGLPSDRFFAERPEGSVSTLKIQRTQQEDSAVYLCASSLREGSGNTIYFGEGSWLTVV.

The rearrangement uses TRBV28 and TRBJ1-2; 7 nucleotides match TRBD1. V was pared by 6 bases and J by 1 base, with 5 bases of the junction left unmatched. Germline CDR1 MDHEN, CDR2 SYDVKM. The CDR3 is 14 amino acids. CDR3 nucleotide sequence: TGTGCCAGCAGCGGGACAGAGATTAACTATGGCTACACCTTC. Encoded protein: CASSGTEINYGYTF.

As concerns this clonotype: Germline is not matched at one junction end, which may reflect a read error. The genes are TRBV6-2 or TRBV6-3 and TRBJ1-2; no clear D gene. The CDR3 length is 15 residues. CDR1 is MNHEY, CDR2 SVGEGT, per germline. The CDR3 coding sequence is TGTGCCAGCACCACCGTATACTCATTTAACAATGGCTACACCTTC. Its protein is CASTTVYSFNNGYTF.

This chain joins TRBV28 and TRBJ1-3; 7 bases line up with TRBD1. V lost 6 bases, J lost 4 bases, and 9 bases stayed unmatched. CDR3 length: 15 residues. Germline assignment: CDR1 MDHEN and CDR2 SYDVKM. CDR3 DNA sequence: TGTGCCAGCAGCTTGACAGGGATAACGGGAAACACCATATATTTT. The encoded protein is CASSLTGITGNTIYF.

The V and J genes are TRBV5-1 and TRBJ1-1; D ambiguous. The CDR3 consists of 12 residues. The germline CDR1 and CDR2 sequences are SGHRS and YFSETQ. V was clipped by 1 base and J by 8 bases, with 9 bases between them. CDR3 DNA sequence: TGCGCCAGCAGCTTGTATGGCGGGGAAGCTTTCTTT. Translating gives CASSLYGGEAFF.

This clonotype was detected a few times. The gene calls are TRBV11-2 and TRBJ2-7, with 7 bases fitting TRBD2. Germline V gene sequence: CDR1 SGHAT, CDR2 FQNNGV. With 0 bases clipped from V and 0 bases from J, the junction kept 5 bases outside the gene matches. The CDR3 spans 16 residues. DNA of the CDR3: TGTGCCAGCAGCTTAGATCTGGGGGGGATCTCCTACGAGCAGTACTTC. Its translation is CASSLDLGGISYEQYF. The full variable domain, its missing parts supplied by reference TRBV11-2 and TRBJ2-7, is EAGVAQSPRYKIIEKRQSVAFWCNPISGHATLYWYQQILGQGPKLLIQFQNNGVVDDSQLPKDRFSAERLKGVDSTLKIQPAKLEDSAVYLCASSLDLGGISYEQYFGPGTRLTVT.